This T cell receptor beta chain was sequenced during a study of cytomegalovirus exposure and HLA in healthy donors. With respect to this clone: Its matching antigen is unknown.

Notes on the study in general: It was reported that the classifier diagnosed cytomegalovirus status with high specificity and sensitivity in both the original and validation cohorts. The authors listed 150 to 200 TCR beta chains as cytomegalovirus-associated. Sequencing depth roughly uniform across donors was assumed in presence/absence analyses. Earlier analysis found most TCR beta V segments productive about 90% or about 30% of the time.

This CDR3 has 18 residues. The V gene end was trimmed by 0 bases and the J gene end by 4 bases; junction bases not matched to a gene: 12. The V gene's germline CDR1 is GTSNPN and CDR2 SVGIG (reference sequence). Primers: 60 Vbeta forward and 13 Jbeta reverse. Method: immunoSEQ multiplex PCR; TCRdb's copy keeps in-frame clones and lacks some. The sample yields under 250,000 clones, around 77% seen once. The specimen was PBMCs. The rearrangement links TRBV30 to TRBJ2-2, with 9 bases aligning to TRBD2. This clonotype was sampled from a man aged 25-45 years in good health and CMV-seronegative. CDR3 sequence: CAWSVRVRLAGRTGELFF. In DNA, the CDR3 is TGTGCCTGGAGTGTACGGGTTCGCCTAGCGGGGCGCACCGGGGAGCTGTTTTTT.